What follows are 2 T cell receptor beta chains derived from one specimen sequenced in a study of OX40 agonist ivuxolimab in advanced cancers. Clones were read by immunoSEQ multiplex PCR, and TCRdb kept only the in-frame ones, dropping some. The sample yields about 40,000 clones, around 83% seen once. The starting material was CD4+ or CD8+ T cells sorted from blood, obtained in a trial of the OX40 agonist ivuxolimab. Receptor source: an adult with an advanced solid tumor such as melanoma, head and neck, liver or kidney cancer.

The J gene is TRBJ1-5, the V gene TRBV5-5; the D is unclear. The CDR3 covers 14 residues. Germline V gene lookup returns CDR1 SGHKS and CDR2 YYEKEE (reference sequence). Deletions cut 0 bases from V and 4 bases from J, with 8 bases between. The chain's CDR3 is CASSLGGGNQPQHF. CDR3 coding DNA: TGTGCCAGCAGCTTGGGGGGAGGTAATCAGCCCCAGCATTTT.

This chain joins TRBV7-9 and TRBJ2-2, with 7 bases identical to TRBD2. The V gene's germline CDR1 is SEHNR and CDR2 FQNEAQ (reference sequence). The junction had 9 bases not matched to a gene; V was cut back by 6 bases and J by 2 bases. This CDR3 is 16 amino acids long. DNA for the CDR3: TGTGCCAGCAGTCCCCGGACTAGGGTCAACACCGGGGAGCTGTTTTTT. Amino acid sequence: CASSPRTRVNTGELFF.